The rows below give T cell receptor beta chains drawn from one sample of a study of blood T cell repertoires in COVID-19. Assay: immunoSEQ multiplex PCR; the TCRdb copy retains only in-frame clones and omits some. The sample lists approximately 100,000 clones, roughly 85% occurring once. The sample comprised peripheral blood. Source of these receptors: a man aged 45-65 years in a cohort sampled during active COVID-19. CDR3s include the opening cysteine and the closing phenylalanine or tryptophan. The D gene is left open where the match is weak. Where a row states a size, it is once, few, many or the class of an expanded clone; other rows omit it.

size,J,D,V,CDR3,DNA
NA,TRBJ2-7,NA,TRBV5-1,CASSLDGQQPFYEQYF,TGCGCCAGCAGCTTGGATGGACAGCAGCCGTTCTACGAGCAGTACTTC
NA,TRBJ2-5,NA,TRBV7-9,CASSLAGGGPQETQYF,TGTGCCAGCAGCTTAGCTGGGGGAGGCCCCCAAGAGACCCAGTACTTC
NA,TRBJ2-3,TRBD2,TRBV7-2,CASSVAGADTQYF,TGTGCCAGCAGCGTGGCGGGGGCAGATACGCAGTATTTT
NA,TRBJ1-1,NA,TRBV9,CASSAHFIQDTEAFF,TGTGCCAGCAGCGCACACTTCATTCAGGACACTGAAGCTTTCTTT
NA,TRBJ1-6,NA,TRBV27,CASRSHGQLDSPLHF,TGTGCCAGCAGATCCCATGGACAGTTAGATTCACCCCTCCACTTT
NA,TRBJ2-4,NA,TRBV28,CASRNPGVAKNIQYF,TGTGCCAGCAGGAACCCAGGGGTAGCCAAAAACATTCAGTACTTC
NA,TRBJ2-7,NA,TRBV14,CASSPMDSPYEQYF,TGTGCCAGCAGCCCTATGGACAGCCCCTACGAGCAGTACTTC
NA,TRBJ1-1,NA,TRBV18,CASSWPNTEAFF,TGTGCCAGCTCCTGGCCGAACACTGAAGCTTTCTTT
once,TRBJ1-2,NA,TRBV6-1,CVSSEGRDRPYGYTF,TGTGTCAGCAGTGAAGGCCGAGACAGGCCGTATGGCTACACCTTC
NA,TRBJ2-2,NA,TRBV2,CASSAQGWNTGELFF,TGTGCCAGCAGTGCGCAGGGATGGAACACCGGGGAGCTGTTTTTT
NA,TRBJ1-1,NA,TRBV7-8,CASSTTLNTEAFF,TGTGCCAGCAGCACAACACTGAACACTGAAGCTTTCTTT
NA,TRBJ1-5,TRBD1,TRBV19,CAGRQGVNSNQPQHF,TGTGCCGGAAGACAGGGAGTAAATAGCAATCAGCCCCAGCATTTT